A selection of T cell receptor beta chains follows, all from one sample in a study of post-analysis software for immune sequencing data. MiXCR was run by TCRdb on the PCR reads, yielding one entry per CDR3 protein. The data contain around 700,000 distinct CDR3 sequences, approximately 59% of them singletons. Input material: blood. The receptor set was obtained from a girl between 2 and 10 years old with multiple sclerosis. Both conserved end residues are part of each CDR3. Fields, in order: CDR3 DNA, CDR3 protein, clone size, J gene, V gene, D gene. The D gene is left open where the match is weak. Expanded clones get a size class; other rows say once, few or many, or leave the size out.

CDR3nt: TGCAGTGCTAGGGAAGACGGCTATGGCTACACCTTC; CDR3aa: CSAREDGYGYTF; abundance: once; j_gene: TRBJ1-2; v_gene: TRBV20-1; d_gene: -
CDR3nt: TGTGCCAGCAGCGTAGGGACAGGAGGTCAAGAGACCCAGTACTTC; CDR3aa: CASSVGTGGQETQYF; abundance: few; j_gene: TRBJ2-5; v_gene: TRBV9; d_gene: TRBD1
CDR3nt: TGCAGCGTTGAACATAGGTCAGGGCCAGATACGCAGTATTTT; CDR3aa: CSVEHRSGPDTQYF; abundance: few; j_gene: TRBJ2-3; v_gene: TRBV29-1; d_gene: -
CDR3nt: TGTGCCAGCAGCCCGAAGGGGGGTGGTGAAGCTTTCTTT; CDR3aa: CASSPKGGGEAFF; abundance: -; j_gene: TRBJ1-1; v_gene: TRBV7-9; d_gene: -
CDR3nt: TGTGCCAGCAGCCATGCTGACCAGCGCGTTCAAGAGACCCAGTACTTC; CDR3aa: CASSHADQRVQETQYF; abundance: -; j_gene: TRBJ2-5; v_gene: TRBV3-1; d_gene: -
CDR3nt: TGTGCCAGCAGCACGCCCGGGAGGGGTTACAATGAGCAGTTCTTC; CDR3aa: CASSTPGRGYNEQFF; abundance: -; j_gene: TRBJ2-1; v_gene: TRBV6-6; d_gene: TRBD2
CDR3nt: TGTGCCAGCAGCTTGGGACAGGCCCTAGATACGCAGTATTTT; CDR3aa: CASSLGQALDTQYF; abundance: few; j_gene: TRBJ2-3; v_gene: TRBV11-2; d_gene: TRBD1
CDR3nt: TGCAGCGTTGAGGGGGCAGGGACTGAAGCTTTCTTT; CDR3aa: CSVEGAGTEAFF; abundance: -; j_gene: TRBJ1-1; v_gene: TRBV29-1; d_gene: -
CDR3nt: TGTGCCAGCAATAGCGGGCCAGCGAATTCACCCCTCCACTTT; CDR3aa: CASNSGPANSPLHF; abundance: -; j_gene: TRBJ1-6; v_gene: TRBV7-2; d_gene: -
CDR3nt: TGTGCCAGCAGTTACTCCGGGACACTAAACAATGAGCAGTTCTTC; CDR3aa: CASSYSGTLNNEQFF; abundance: once; j_gene: TRBJ2-1; v_gene: TRBV6-5; d_gene: -
CDR3nt: TGTGCCAGCAGCTCTAGCGGGGGGTTTAGCACAGATACGCAGTATTTT; CDR3aa: CASSSSGGFSTDTQYF; abundance: once; j_gene: TRBJ2-3; v_gene: TRBV13; d_gene: TRBD2
CDR3nt: TGTGCCAGCAGTTCCGGACTAGCGGGAGGGGGCACAGATACGCAGTATTTT; CDR3aa: CASSSGLAGGGTDTQYF; abundance: many; j_gene: TRBJ2-3; v_gene: TRBV6-5; d_gene: TRBD2
CDR3nt: TGCGCCAGCAGCTTCCCGGGACAGAGTTCCGATAGCAATCAGCCCCAGCATTTT; CDR3aa: CASSFPGQSSDSNQPQHF; abundance: -; j_gene: TRBJ1-5; v_gene: TRBV5-1; d_gene: TRBD1
CDR3nt: TGTGCCAGCAGTCCCTGGACTGGCAACAATGAGCAGTTCTTC; CDR3aa: CASSPWTGNNEQFF; abundance: -; j_gene: TRBJ2-1; v_gene: TRBV6-5; d_gene: -
CDR3nt: TGTGCCAGCAGCCCCGTGGGCTTTCAGGATACGCAGTATTTT; CDR3aa: CASSPVGFQDTQYF; abundance: -; j_gene: TRBJ2-3; v_gene: TRBV7-9; d_gene: -
CDR3nt: TGTGCCAGCAGCGCGAAAAGACAGGTCCCAGATACGCAGTATTTT; CDR3aa: CASSAKRQVPDTQYF; abundance: -; j_gene: TRBJ2-3; v_gene: TRBV3-1; d_gene: -